This T cell receptor (beta chain) was documented in a study of T cells in localized non-small cell lung cancer. V was trimmed by 5 bases and J by 0 bases, leaving 9 bases between them. This CDR3 is built from 14 residues. The V gene's germline CDR1 is MRHNA and CDR2 SNTAGT. This clone was seen a single time. Repertoires were generated with immunoSEQ multiplex PCR, while TCRdb's copy carries only in-frame clones and drops some. This table has 8,500 or so clones, nearly 60% appearing once. This sequence originates from a male donor at least 60 years old with stage I squamous cell lung carcinoma. The chain uses TRBV6-4 and TRBJ2-3; D may correspond to TRBD1 or TRBD2 (5 bases each). The starting material was lymph node tissue, obtained before any cancer treatment. The CDR3 sequence: CASSYGASTDTQYF. CDR3 sequence (DNA): TGTGCCAGCAGTTACGGGGCGAGCACAGATACGCAGTATTTT.